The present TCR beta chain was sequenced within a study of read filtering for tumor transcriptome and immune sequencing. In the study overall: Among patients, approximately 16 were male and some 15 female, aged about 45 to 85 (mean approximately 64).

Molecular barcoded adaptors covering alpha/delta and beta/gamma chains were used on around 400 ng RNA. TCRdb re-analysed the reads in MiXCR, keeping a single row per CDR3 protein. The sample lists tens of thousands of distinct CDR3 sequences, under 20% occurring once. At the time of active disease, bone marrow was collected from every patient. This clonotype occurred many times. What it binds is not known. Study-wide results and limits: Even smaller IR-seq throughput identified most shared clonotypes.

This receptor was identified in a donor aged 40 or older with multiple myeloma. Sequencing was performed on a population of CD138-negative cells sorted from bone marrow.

The CDR3 loop is CASSSGQTNTGELFF. In DNA, the CDR3 is TGTGCCAGCAGCTCCGGACAGACGAACACCGGGGAGCTGTTTTTT. The chain recombines TRBV3-1 with TRBJ2-2; D is possibly TRBD1 (6 bases). Germline CDR1 and CDR2: LGHDT and YNNKEL (reference sequence). The CDR3 is made up of 15 amino acids. V was cut by 5 bases and J by 0 bases, with 10 bases left in between. The whole variable domain, remainder taken from reference TRBV3-1 and TRBJ2-2, is DTAVSQTPKYLVTQMGNDKSIKCEQNLGHDTMYWYKQDSKKFLKIMFSYNNKELIINETVPNRFSPKSPDKAHLNLHINSLELGDSAVYFCASSSGQTNTGELFFGEGSRLTVL.